This is a list of T cell receptor beta chains from one sample in a study of cytomegalovirus exposure and HLA in healthy donors. Produced via immunoSEQ multiplex PCR; TCRdb's table is partial and in-frame only. The table lists about 200,000 clones. Sequencing was carried out using PBMCs. These receptors were obtained from a boy under 18 in good health and CMV-seronegative. The CDR3 runs from the conserved cysteine through the conserved F or W. D genes are given only for firm matches.

v_gene: TRBV5-6; j_gene: TRBJ1-6; d_gene: .; CDR3nt: TGTGCCAGCACCCAGGGCTATGAGAATAATTCACCCCTCCACTTT; CDR3aa: CASTQGYENNSPLHF
v_gene: TRBV4-1; j_gene: TRBJ1-4; d_gene: .; CDR3nt: TGCGCCAGCAGCCCGGAGAATGAAAAACTGTTTTTT; CDR3aa: CASSPENEKLFF
v_gene: TRBV7-6; j_gene: TRBJ1-4; d_gene: TRBD1; CDR3nt: TGTGCCAGCAGCTCGACAGGGGTTTCTGAAAAACTGTTTTTT; CDR3aa: CASSSTGVSEKLFF
v_gene: TRBV7-9; j_gene: TRBJ2-1; d_gene: .; CDR3nt: TGTGCCAGCAGCCGGACGGGGGGCCCCTACAATGAGCAGTTCTTC; CDR3aa: CASSRTGGPYNEQFF
v_gene: TRBV5-4; j_gene: TRBJ2-3; d_gene: TRBD1; CDR3nt: TGTGCCAGCAGCTTGAGAGGGACAGGTCTCACAGATACGCAGTATTTT; CDR3aa: CASSLRGTGLTDTQYF
v_gene: TRBV30; j_gene: TRBJ2-5; d_gene: TRBD1; CDR3nt: TGTGCCTGGAGCGCCTCGGACAGGGTAAGGACGTACTTC; CDR3aa: CAWSASDRVRTYF
v_gene: TRBV2; j_gene: TRBJ1-5; d_gene: TRBD1; CDR3nt: TGTGCCAGCAGTCTCAAACAGGGGTCGGGGCCCCAGCATTTT; CDR3aa: CASSLKQGSGPQHF
v_gene: TRBV11-2; j_gene: TRBJ1-1; d_gene: .; CDR3nt: TGTGCCAGCAGAGACCCACCGGGACGGGGGGCTTTCTTT; CDR3aa: CASRDPPGRGAFF
v_gene: TRBV2; j_gene: TRBJ2-3; d_gene: .; CDR3nt: TGTGCCAGCAGGGGCGGGACTTCGGAGGTAGATACGCAGTATTTT; CDR3aa: CASRGGTSEVDTQYF
v_gene: TRBV10-3; j_gene: TRBJ2-3; d_gene: .; CDR3nt: TGTGCCATCAGTAGGACTAGCACAGATACGCAGTATTTT; CDR3aa: CAISRTSTDTQYF
v_gene: TRBV19; j_gene: TRBJ1-1; d_gene: TRBD1; CDR3nt: TGTGCCAGTCGCACCCGGGACAGGGTGAACACTGAAGCTTTCTTT; CDR3aa: CASRTRDRVNTEAFF
v_gene: TRBV6-5; j_gene: TRBJ1-1; d_gene: .; CDR3nt: TGTGCCAGCAGTTACTCGGGGCACACTGAAGCTTTCTTT; CDR3aa: CASSYSGHTEAFF
v_gene: TRBV4-1; j_gene: TRBJ2-1; d_gene: TRBD2; CDR3nt: TGCGCCAGCAGACCTGAGCGGGGGTACAATGAGCAGTTCTTC; CDR3aa: CASRPERGYNEQFF
v_gene: TRBV7-9; j_gene: TRBJ2-7; d_gene: TRBD1; CDR3nt: TGTGCCAGCAGCTCGAGAATACAGGGGGCCTCTTACGAGCAGTACTTC; CDR3aa: CASSSRIQGASYEQYF
v_gene: TRBV11-2; j_gene: TRBJ2-2; d_gene: .; CDR3nt: TGTGCCAGCAGCTCCTCCTCCGCGGGCTCCTGGGTCGGGGAGCTGTTTTTT; CDR3aa: CASSSSSAGSWVGELFF